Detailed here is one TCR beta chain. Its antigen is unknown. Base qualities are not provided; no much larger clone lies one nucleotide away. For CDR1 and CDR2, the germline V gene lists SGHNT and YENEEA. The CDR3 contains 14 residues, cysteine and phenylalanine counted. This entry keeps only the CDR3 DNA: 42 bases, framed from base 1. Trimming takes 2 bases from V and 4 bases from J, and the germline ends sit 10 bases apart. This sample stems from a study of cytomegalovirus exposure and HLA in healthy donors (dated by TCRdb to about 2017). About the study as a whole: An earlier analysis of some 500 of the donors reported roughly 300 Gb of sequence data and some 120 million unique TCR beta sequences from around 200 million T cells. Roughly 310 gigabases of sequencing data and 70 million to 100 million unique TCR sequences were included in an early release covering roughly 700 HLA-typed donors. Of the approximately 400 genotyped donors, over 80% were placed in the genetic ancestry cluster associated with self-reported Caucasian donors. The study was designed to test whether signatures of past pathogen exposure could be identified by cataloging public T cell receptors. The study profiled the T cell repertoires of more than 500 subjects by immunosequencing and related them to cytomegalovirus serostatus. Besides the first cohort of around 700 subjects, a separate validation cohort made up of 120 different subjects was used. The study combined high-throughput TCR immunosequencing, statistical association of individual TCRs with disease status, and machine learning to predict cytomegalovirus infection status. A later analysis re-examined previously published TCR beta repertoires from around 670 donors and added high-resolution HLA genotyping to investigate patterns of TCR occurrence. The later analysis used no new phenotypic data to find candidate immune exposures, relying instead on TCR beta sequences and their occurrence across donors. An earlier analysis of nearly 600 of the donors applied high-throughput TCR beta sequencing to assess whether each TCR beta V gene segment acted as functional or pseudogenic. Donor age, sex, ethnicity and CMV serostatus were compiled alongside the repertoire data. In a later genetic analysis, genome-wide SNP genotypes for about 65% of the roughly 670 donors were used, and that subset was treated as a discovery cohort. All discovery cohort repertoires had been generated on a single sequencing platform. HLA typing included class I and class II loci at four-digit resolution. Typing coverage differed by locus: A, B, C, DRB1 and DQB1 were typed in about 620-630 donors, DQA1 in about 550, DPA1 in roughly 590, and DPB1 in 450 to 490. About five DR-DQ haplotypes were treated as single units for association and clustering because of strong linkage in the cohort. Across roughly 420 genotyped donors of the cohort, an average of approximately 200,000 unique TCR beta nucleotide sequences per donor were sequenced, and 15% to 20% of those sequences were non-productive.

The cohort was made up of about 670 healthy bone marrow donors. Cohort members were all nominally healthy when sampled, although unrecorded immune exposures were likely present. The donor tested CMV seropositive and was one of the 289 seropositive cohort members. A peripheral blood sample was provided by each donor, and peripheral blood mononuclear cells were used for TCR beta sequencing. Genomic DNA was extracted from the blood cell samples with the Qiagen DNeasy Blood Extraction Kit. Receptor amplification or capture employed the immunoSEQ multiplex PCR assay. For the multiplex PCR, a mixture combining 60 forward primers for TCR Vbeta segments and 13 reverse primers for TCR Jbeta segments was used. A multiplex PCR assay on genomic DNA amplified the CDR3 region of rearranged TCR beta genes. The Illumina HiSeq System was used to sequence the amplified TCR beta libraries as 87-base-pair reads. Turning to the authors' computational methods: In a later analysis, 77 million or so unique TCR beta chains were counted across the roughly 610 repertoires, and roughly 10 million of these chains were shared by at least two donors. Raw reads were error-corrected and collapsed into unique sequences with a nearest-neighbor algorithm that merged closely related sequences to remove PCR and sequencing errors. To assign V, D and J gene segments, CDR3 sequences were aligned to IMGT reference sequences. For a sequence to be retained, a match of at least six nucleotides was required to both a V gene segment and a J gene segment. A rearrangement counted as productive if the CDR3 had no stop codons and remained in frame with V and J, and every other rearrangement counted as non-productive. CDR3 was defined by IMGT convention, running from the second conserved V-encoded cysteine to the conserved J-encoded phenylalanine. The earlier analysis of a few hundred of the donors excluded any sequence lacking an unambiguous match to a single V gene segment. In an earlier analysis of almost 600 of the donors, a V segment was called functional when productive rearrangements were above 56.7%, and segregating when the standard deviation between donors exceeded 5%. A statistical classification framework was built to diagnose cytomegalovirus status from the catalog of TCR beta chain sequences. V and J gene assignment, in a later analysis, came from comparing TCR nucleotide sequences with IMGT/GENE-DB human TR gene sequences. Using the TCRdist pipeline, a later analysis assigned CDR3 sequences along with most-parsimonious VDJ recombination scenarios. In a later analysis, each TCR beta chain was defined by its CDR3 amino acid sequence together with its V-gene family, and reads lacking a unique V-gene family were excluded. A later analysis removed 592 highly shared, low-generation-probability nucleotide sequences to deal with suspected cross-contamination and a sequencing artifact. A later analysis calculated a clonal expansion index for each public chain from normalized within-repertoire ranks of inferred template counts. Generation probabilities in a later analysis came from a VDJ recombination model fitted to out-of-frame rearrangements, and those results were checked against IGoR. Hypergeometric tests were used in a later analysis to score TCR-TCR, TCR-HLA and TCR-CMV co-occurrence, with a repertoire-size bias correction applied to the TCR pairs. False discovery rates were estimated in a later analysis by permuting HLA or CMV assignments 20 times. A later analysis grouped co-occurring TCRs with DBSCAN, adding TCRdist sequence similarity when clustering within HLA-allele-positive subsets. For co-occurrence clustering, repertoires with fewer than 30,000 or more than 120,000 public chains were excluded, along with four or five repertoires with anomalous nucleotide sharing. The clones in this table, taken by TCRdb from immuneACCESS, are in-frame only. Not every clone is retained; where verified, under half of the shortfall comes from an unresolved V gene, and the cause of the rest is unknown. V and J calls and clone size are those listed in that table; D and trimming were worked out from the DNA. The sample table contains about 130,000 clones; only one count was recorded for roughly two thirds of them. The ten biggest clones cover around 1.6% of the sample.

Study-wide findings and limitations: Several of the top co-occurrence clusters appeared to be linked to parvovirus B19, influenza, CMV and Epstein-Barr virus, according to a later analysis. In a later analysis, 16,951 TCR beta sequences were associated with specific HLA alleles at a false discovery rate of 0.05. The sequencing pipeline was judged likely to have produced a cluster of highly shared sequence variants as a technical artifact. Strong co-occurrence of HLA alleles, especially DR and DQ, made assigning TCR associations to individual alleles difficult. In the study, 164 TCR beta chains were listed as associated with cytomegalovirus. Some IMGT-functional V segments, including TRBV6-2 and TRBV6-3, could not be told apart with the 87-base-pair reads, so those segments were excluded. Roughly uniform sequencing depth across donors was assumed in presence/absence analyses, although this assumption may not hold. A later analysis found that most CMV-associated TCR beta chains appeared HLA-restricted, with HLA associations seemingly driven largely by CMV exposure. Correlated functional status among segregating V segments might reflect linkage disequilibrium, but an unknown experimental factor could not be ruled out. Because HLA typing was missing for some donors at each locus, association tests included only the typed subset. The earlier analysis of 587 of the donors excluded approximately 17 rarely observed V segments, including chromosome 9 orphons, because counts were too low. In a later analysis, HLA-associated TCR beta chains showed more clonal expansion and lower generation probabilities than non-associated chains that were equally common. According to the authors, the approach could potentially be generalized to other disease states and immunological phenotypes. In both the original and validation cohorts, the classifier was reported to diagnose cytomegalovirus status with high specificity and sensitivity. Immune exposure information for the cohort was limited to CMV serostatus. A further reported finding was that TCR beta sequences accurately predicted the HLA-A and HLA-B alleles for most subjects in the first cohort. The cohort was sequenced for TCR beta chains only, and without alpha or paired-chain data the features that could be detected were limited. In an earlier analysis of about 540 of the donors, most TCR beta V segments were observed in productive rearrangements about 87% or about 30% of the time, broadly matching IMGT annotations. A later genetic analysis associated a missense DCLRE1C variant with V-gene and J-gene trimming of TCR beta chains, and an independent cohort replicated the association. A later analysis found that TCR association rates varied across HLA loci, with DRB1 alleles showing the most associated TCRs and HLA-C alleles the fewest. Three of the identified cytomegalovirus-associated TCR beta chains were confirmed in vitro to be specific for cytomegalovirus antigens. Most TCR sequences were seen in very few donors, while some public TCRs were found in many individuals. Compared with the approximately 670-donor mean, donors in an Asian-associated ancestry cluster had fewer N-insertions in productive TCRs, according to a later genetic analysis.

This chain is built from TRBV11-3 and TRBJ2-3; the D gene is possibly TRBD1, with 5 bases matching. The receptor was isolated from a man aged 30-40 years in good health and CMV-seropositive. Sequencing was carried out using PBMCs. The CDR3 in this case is CASSLSGYPDTQYF. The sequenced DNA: TGTGCCAGCAGCTTATCAGGGTATCCAGATACGCAGTATTTT. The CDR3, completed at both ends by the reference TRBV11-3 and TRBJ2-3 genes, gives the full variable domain EAGVVQSPRYKIIEKKQPVAFWCNPISGHNTLYWYLQNLGQGPELLIRYENEEAVDDSQLPKDRFSAERLKGVDSTLKIQPAELGDSAVYLCASSLSGYPDTQYFGPGTRLTVL.